The 25 T cell receptor beta chains presented below share a single source sample, sequenced in a study of shared clonotypes between healthy human individuals. Data came from immunoSEQ multiplex PCR; TCRdb stores just in-frame clones and leaves some out. The sample consists of nearly 500,000 clones, roughly four fifths of them appearing once. The sequencing sample was made of PBMCs. These receptors came from a middle-aged woman in good health. Some clones in this sample may be carry-over from other donors' samples.

This clone was seen a handful of times. V and J are TRBV29-1 and TRBJ1-1; D is possibly TRBD1 (6 bases). Germline V gene lookup returns CDR1 SQVTM and CDR2 ANQGSEA. CDR3 length equals 12 residues. The V end was cut by 3 bases, the J end by 5 bases, with 10 bases between. The CDR3 region has the DNA TGCAGCGTTGACAGGGGAGGGACTGAAGCTTTCTTT. This sequence encodes CSVDRGGTEAFF.

The rearrangement joins TRBV7-8 to TRBJ2-3, with 7 bases identical to TRBD1. V was pared by 3 bases and J by 6 bases, with 6 bases of the junction left unmatched. Germline loops: CDR1 SGHVS, CDR2 FQNEAQ. There are 14 residues in the CDR3. DNA for the CDR3: TGTGCCAGCAGCTTGGGGGACAGTCGGGATACGCAGTATTTT. Residues: CASSLGDSRDTQYF.

Only a few counts were recorded for this clone. The chain links TRBV5-4 to TRBJ2-3; 9 bases are shared with TRBD2. The CDR3 is made up of 16 amino acids. Germline values: CDR1 SGHNT, CDR2 YYREEE (reference sequence). J lost 1 base, V lost 2 bases, and 5 bases had no gene match. In nucleotides, the CDR3 is TGTGCCAGCAGCTTAAAGACTAGCGGAGGCACAGATACGCAGTATTTT. It yields the protein CASSLKTSGGTDTQYF.

This chain uses TRBV23-1 with TRBJ2-7, with 9 bases lining up with TRBD2. TRBV23-1 is noted as an ORF with a role that remains uncertain. This CDR3 comprises 20 residues. V was pared by 2 bases and J by 2 bases, with 19 bases of the junction left unmatched. The DNA for the CDR3 is TGCGCCAGCAGTCAACCTATCGTTAATGCGGGAGGGCCCTTTCCCTACGAGCAGTACTTC. This translates into CASSQPIVNAGGPFPYEQYF.

This clone has more than one count but fewer than ten. The chain recombines TRBV28 with TRBJ2-5, with 12 nucleotides matching TRBD2. The length of the CDR3 is 16 residues. With 6 bases clipped from V and 3 bases from J, the junction kept 8 bases outside the gene matches. Germline values: CDR1 MDHEN, CDR2 SYDVKM. The CDR3 region is CASSSIRTSGKETQYF. CDR3 sequence (DNA): TGTGCCAGCAGCTCAATCCGGACTAGCGGGAAAGAGACCCAGTACTTC.

This clone occurred once. The chain couples TRBV5-1 to TRBJ1-4; TRBD1 agrees at 9 bases. Trimming removed 2 bases from V and 5 bases from J; junction bases left unmatched: 1. The length of the CDR3 is 14 residues. Germline-derived CDR1 and CDR2 are SGHRS and YFSETQ. The CDR3 bases are TGCGCCAGCAGCTTTGGACAGGGGAATGAAAAACTGTTTTTT. It translates to CASSFGQGNEKLFF. The variable domain in full, completed from reference TRBV5-1 and TRBJ1-4, reads KAGVTQTPRYLIKTRGQQVTLSCSPISGHRSVSWYQQTPGQGLQFLFEYFSETQRNKGNFPGRFSGRQFSNSRSEMNVSTLELGDSALYLCASSFGQGNEKLFFGSGTQLSVL.

This chain connects TRBV6-5 to TRBJ1-5; D is undetermined. V was pared by 2 bases and J by 14 bases, with 7 bases between. The CDR3 has 10 residues. Germline values: CDR1 MNHEY, CDR2 SVGAGI. The CDR3 loop reads CASSYRPEHF. The CDR3 DNA sequence: TGTGCCAGCAGTTACCGACCGGAGCATTTT.

This clone was seen only once. The chain uses TRBV18 and TRBJ2-7, with TRBD1 matching over 9 bases. Germline V gene sequence: CDR1 KGHSH, CDR2 LQKENI. V shed 4 bases and J 5 bases; nucleotides not matched to a gene: 9. CDR3 length equals 15 residues. This chain's CDR3 is CASSLLPGQGDEQYF. As DNA, the CDR3 is TGTGCCAGCTCACTCCTTCCGGGACAGGGAGACGAGCAGTACTTC.

The chain is built from TRBV11-2 and TRBJ2-7; D remains ambiguous. Trimming took off 3 bases at V and 3 bases at J, with 18 bases between the two ends. Germline loops: CDR1 SGHAT, CDR2 FQNNGV. The CDR3 length is 16 residues. The CDR3 is CASSFSLDVSGYEQYF. DNA for the CDR3: TGTGCCAGCAGCTTCTCGCTAGACGTCTCGGGCTACGAGCAGTACTTC.

This chain links TRBV4-2 with TRBJ2-5; 10 nucleotides line up with TRBD2. This CDR3 contains 17 residues. Losses at the gene ends were 2 bases for V and 0 bases for J; bases not matched to a gene: 6. From germline, CDR1 is LGHNA and CDR2 YNFKEQ. CDR3 sequence (DNA): TGTGCCAGCAGCCAATATGCTACTAGCGGGAACCAAGAGACCCAGTACTTC. This gives the protein CASSQYATSGNQETQYF.

The rearrangement uses TRBV28 and TRBJ1-5; D is ambiguous. Trimming took 2 bases from V and 3 from J, leaving 8 bases between them. This CDR3 is 14 amino acids long. Germline CDR1 reads MDHEN; CDR2 reads SYDVKM. The DNA for the CDR3 is TGTGCCAGCAGTTTAGTCCAGACCAATCAGCCCCAGCATTTT. This encodes CASSLVQTNQPQHF.

This clone was detected only a few times. The chain has TRBV28 and TRBJ1-4; 8 bases match TRBD1. V was pared by 3 bases and J by 7 bases, with 7 bases of the junction left unmatched. CDR1 is MDHEN and CDR2 is SYDVKM in the germline V gene. The CDR3 has 15 residues. The CDR3 region is CASSLARTGSEKLFF. CDR3 sequence (DNA): TGTGCCAGCAGTTTGGCTCGGACAGGGAGTGAAAAACTGTTTTTT.

This chain joins TRBV19 and TRBJ1-2; D possibly corresponds to TRBD1 (6 bases). Trimming took off 8 bases at V and 2 bases at J, with 12 bases between the two ends. Germline V gene sequence: CDR1 LNHDA, CDR2 SQIVND (reference sequence). This CDR3 comprises 13 residues. CDR3 bases: TGTGCCAGTTCCCGGGACAAAAACTATGGCTACACCTTC. It yields the protein CASSRDKNYGYTF.

The chain combines TRBV7-2 with TRBJ2-3; 8 nucleotides align to TRBD1. Germline-derived CDR1 and CDR2 are SGHTA and FQGNSA. J gave up 3 bases and V 5 bases, and 10 bases lay outside the gene matches. The CDR3 has 16 amino acids. The CDR3 DNA sequence: TGTGCCAGCAGCAGACGACAGGGGATGGGGACAGATACGCAGTATTTT. The encoded protein is CASSRRQGMGTDTQYF.

This chain joins TRBV9 and TRBJ1-2; D is ambiguous. The germline CDR1 and CDR2 sequences are SGDLS and YYNGEE. The CDR3 contains 12 residues. Between the trimmed V and J ends, which lost 3 bases and 7 bases, there was a span of 10 bases. The CDR3 reads CASSDGPTGYTF. DNA of the CDR3: TGTGCCAGCAGCGACGGACCAACTGGCTACACCTTC.

Of note for this clone: This CDR3 is also generated by other DNA sequences in the sample. This chain joins TRBV2 and TRBJ1-1; tentatively, D is TRBD1 (6 bases). The CDR3 totals 13 residues. Germline V lookup: CDR1 SNHLY, CDR2 FYNNEI. Trimming removed 5 bases from V and 1 base from J, with 8 bases in between. The CDR3 DNA sequence: TGTGCCAGCAGTTTACAGGGGAACACTGAAGCTTTCTTT. Amino acid sequence: CASSLQGNTEAFF.

At least ten counts were recorded for this clone. The chain joins TRBV5-1 to TRBJ2-6; D ambiguous. The V end lost 4 bases, the J end lost 4 bases, and 12 bases lay between the germline ends. The CDR3 runs to 15 residues. Germline lookup yields CDR1 SGHRS and CDR2 YFSETQ. Here the CDR3 reads CASSPALGGANVLTF. Written as DNA, the CDR3 is TGCGCCAGCAGCCCAGCCCTAGGAGGGGCCAACGTCCTGACTTTC.

This chain connects TRBV10-2 to TRBJ2-7, with TRBD2 matching 8 bases. The CDR3 contains 15 residues. J gave up 4 bases and V 2 bases, and 7 bases lay outside the gene matches. Germline V gives CDR1 WSHSY, CDR2 SAAADI. CDR3 residues: CASSEASGSIYEQYF. The CDR3, as DNA: TGCGCCAGCAGTGAGGCCAGCGGGAGTATTTACGAGCAGTACTTC.

The chain links TRBV7-9 to TRBJ2-7; possible D gene TRBD2, 6 bases. This CDR3 has 13 residues. From germline, CDR1 is SEHNR and CDR2 FQNEAQ (reference sequence). V was trimmed by 5 bases and J by 5 bases, leaving 13 bases between them. The CDR3, as DNA: TGTGCCAGCAGCCCGGGACTGCCCCACGAGCAGTACTTC. Translation: CASSPGLPHEQYF.

The rearrangement links TRBV5-4 to TRBJ2-1; D unclear. CDR3 length: 14 residues. Germline V gene lookup returns CDR1 SGHNT and CDR2 YYREEE (reference sequence). V dropped 1 base and J dropped 5 bases, with 10 bases sitting between them. The CDR3 reads CASSLPADDNEQFF. The CDR3 DNA follows: TGTGCCAGCAGCTTGCCGGCTGACGACAATGAGCAGTTCTTC. Together with reference TRBV5-4 and TRBJ2-1, the CDR3 gives the full variable domain: ETGVTQSPTHLIKTRGQQVTLRCSSQSGHNTVSWYQQALGQGPQFIFQYYREEENGRGNFPPRFSGLQFPNYSSELNVNALELDDSALYLCASSLPADDNEQFFGPGTRLTVL.

On this clone itself: With a much larger clone just one base away, this may be a read error. Other DNA sequences in the same sample also yield this CDR3. The V and J genes are TRBV2 and TRBJ2-7; tentative D call: TRBD2 (6 bases). This CDR3 region has 15 residues. With 3 bases removed from V and 0 bases from J, the gap between germline ends came to 12 bases. The V gene's germline CDR1 is SNHLY and CDR2 FYNNEI. The CDR3 DNA sequence: TGTGCCAGCAGTGATGGAGGGTATCACTCCTACGAGCAGTACTTC. It codes for CASSDGGYHSYEQYF.

CDR3 protein: CASSLAGLATRGQFF. The CDR3, as DNA: TGTGCCAGCAGCTTAGCGGGGCTAGCCACACGGGGGCAGTTCTTC. This sequence joins TRBV7-2 and TRBJ2-1, with D perhaps assigned TRBD1 or TRBD2 (5 bases each). The CDR3 spans 15 residues. Per the germline V gene, CDR1 is SGHTA and CDR2 is FQGNSA. V lost 0 bases and J lost 12, with 18 bases in between.

V gene TRBV14 combines with J gene TRBJ2-2; the match to TRBD2 covers 8 bases. CDR3 length: 15 amino acids. The germline V gene has CDR1 SGHDN and CDR2 FVKESK. V was clipped by 4 bases and J by 5 bases; unmatched bases: 6. The CDR3 nucleotides read TGTGCCAGCAGCCGCACTAGCGGACGGACCGGGGAGCTGTTTTTT. Protein: CASSRTSGRTGELFF.

This chain connects TRBV30 to TRBJ2-2, with D maybe TRBD1 (6 bases). V lost 2 bases to trimming and J lost 1 base, with 11 bases between them. CDR3 length: 15 amino acids. In germline, CDR1 is GTSNPN, CDR2 SVGIG (reference sequence). CDR3 sequence reads: CAWSYRERNTGELFF. The CDR3 bases are TGTGCCTGGAGTTACAGGGAAAGGAACACCGGGGAGCTGTTTTTT.

The CDR3 nucleotides are TGTGCCAGCAGACCCGGGAAGGGACGAAGGGACTATGGCTACACCTTC. Translating gives CASRPGKGRRDYGYTF. The chain couples TRBV11-2 to TRBJ1-2; D is perhaps TRBD1 (5 bases). The V gene's germline CDR1 is SGHAT and CDR2 FQNNGV. Trimming shortened V by 6 bases and J by 3 bases, and 20 bases separated the two germline ends. This CDR3 is 16 amino acids long.